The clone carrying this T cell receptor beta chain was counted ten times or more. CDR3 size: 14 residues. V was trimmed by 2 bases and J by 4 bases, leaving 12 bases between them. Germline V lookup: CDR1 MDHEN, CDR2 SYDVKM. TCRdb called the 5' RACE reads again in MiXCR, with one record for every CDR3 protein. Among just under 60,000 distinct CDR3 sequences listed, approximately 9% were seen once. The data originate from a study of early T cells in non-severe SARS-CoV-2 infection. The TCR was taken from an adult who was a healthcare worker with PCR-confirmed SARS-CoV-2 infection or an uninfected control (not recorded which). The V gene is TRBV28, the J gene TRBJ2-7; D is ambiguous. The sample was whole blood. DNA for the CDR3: TGTGCCAGCAGTTTACCGCAAAGCGCATACGAGCAGTACTTC. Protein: CASSLPQSAYEQYF.